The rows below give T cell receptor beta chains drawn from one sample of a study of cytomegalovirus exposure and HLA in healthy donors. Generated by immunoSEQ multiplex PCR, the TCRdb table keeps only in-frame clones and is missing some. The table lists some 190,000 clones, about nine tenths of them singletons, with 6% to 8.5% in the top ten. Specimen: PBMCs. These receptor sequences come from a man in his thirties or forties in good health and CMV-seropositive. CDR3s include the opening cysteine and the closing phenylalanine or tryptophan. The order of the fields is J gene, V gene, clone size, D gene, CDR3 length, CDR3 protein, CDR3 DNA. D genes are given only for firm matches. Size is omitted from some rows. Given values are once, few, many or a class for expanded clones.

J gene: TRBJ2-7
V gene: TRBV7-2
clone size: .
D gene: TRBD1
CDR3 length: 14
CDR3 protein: CASSLGQGAYEQYF
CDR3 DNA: TGTGCCAGCAGCTTAGGACAGGGGGCCTACGAGCAGTACTTC

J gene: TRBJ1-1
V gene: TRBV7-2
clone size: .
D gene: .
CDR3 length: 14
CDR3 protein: CASSLGGGRTEAFF
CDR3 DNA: TGTGCCAGCAGCTTAGGGGGGGGCAGGACTGAAGCTTTCTTT

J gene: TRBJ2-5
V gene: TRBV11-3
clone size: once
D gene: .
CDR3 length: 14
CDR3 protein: CASSLILSSETQYF
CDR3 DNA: TGTGCCAGCAGCTTAATCCTAAGCTCAGAGACCCAGTACTTC

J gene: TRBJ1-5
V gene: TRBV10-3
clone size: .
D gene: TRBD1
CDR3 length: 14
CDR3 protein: CAISGTGRDQPQHF
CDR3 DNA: TGTGCCATCAGTGGGACAGGGCGGGATCAGCCCCAGCATTTT

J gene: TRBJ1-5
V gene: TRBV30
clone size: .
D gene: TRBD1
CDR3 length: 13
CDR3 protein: CACDRGSNQPQHF
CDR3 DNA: TGTGCCTGTGACAGGGGTAGCAATCAGCCCCAGCATTTT

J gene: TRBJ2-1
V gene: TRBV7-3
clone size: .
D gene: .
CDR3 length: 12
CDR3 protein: CASSLIGAGQFF
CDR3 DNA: TGTGCCAGCAGCTTAATTGGGGCGGGGCAGTTCTTC

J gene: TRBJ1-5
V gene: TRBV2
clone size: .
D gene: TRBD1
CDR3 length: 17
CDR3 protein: CASTAGTGGAWSQPQHF
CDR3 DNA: TGTGCCAGTACTGCCGGGACAGGGGGCGCGTGGAGTCAGCCCCAGCATTTT

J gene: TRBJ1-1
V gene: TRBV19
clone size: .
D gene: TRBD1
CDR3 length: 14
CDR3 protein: CASSIGRGPSEAFF
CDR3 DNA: TGTGCCAGTAGTATCGGCAGGGGGCCTAGTGAAGCTTTCTTT

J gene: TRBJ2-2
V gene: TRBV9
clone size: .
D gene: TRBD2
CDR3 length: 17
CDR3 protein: CASSVVPSGSLAGELFF
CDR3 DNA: TGTGCCAGCAGCGTAGTTCCCAGCGGGAGTTTGGCCGGGGAGCTGTTTTTT

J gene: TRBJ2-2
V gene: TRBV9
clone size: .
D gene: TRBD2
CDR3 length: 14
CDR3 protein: CASSYSGSTGELFF
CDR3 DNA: TGTGCCAGCTCTTATAGCGGGAGTACCGGGGAGCTGTTTTTT

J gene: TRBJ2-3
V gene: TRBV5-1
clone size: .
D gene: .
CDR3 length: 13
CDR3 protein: CASIGPAGDTQYF
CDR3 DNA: TGCGCCAGCATCGGCCCGGCCGGAGATACGCAGTATTTT

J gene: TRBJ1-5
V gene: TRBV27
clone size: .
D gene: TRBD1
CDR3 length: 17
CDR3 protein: CASSRGQGRGANQPQHF
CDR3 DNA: TGTGCCAGCAGCCGAGGACAGGGGAGAGGGGCCAATCAGCCCCAGCATTTT

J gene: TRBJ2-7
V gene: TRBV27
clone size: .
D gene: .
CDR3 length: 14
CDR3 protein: CASSLGPGPYEQYF
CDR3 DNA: TGTGCCAGCAGTCTAGGTCCGGGTCCCTACGAGCAGTACTTC

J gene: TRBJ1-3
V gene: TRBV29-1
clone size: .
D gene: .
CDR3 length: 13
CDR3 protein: CSVVVSSGNTIYF
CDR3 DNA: TGCAGCGTTGTAGTGAGCTCTGGAAACACCATATATTTT

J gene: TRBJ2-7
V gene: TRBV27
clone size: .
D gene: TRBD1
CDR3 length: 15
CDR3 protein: CASSSTGLLFYEQYF
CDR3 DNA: TGTGCCAGCAGCTCGACAGGGCTACTGTTCTACGAGCAGTACTTC

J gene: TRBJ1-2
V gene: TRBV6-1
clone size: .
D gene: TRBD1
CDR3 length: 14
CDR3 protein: CASRTGAGTNGYTF
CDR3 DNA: TGTGCCAGCCGGACAGGGGCCGGCACGAATGGCTACACCTTC

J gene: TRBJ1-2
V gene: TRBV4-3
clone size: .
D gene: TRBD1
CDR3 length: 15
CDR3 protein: CASSQGTGEGYGYTF
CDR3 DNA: TGCGCCAGCAGCCAAGGGACAGGGGAAGGCTATGGCTACACCTTC

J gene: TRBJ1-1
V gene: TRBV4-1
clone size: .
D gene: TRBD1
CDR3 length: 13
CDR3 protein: CASSGQGWTEAFF
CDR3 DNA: TGCGCCAGCAGCGGACAGGGGTGGACTGAAGCTTTCTTT

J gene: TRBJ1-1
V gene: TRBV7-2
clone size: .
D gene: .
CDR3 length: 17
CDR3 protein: CASSLGGTGGRGTEAFF
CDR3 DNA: TGTGCCAGCAGCTTAGGAGGGACTGGGGGGCGAGGGACTGAAGCTTTCTTT

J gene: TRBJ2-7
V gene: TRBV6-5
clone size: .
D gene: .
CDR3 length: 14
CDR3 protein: CASTDGGQPYEQYF
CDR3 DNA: TGTGCCAGCACCGACGGGGGACAACCCTACGAGCAGTACTTC

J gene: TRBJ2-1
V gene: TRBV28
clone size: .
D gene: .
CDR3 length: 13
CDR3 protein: CASSLSAAGKQFF
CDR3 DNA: TGTGCCAGCAGTTTATCTGCGGCGGGGAAGCAGTTCTTC

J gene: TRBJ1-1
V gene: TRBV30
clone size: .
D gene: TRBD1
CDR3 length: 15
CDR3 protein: CAWRRQGASSSEAFF
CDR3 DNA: TGTGCCTGGAGAAGACAGGGGGCGAGTTCATCTGAAGCTTTCTTT

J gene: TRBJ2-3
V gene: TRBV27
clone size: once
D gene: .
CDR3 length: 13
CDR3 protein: CASRGQGIDTQYF
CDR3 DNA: TGTGCCAGCAGAGGGCAGGGAATAGATACGCAGTATTTT

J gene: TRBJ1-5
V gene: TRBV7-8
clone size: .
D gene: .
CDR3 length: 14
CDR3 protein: CASSITRDNQPQHF
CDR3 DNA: TGTGCCAGCAGCATAACCAGGGATAATCAGCCCCAGCATTTT

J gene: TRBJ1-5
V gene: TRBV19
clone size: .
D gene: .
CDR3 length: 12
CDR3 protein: CASSPANQPQHF
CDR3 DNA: TGTGCCAGCTCTCCAGCCAATCAGCCCCAGCATTTT

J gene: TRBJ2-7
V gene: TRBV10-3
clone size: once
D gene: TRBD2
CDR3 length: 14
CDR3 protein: CAISESTSGSLPYF
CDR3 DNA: TGTGCCATCAGTGAGTCGACTAGCGGGTCGCTCCCGTACTTC

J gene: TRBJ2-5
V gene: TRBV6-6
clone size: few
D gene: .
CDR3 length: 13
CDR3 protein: CASSYTEVETQYF
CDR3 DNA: TGTGCCAGCAGTTACACAGAGGTAGAGACCCAGTACTTC

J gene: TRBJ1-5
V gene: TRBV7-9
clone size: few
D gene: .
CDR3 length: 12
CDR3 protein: CASSLWNQPQHF
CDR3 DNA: TGTGCCAGCAGCTTATGGAATCAGCCCCAGCATTTT

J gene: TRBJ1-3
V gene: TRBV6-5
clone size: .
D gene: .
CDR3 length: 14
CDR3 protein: CASRSTSSGNTIYF
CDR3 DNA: TGTGCCAGCAGGTCAACAAGCTCTGGAAACACCATATATTTT

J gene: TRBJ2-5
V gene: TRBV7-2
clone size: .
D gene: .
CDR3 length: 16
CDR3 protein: CASSSGLAGGRETQYF
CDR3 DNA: TGTGCCAGCAGCTCAGGGCTGGCGGGTGGGCGAGAGACCCAGTACTTC

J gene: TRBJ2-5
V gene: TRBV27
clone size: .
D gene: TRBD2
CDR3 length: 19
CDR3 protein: CASTDQPPGLAGGMETQYF
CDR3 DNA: TGTGCCAGCACCGATCAACCCCCGGGACTAGCGGGAGGGATGGAGACCCAGTACTTC

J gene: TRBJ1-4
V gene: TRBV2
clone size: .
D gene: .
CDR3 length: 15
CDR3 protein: CASIMTGTPNEKLFF
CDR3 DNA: TGTGCCAGCATTATGACCGGGACACCGAATGAAAAACTGTTTTTT

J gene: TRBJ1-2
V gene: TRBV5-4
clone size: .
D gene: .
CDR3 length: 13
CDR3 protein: CASSQDSLGGYTF
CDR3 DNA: TGTGCCAGCAGCCAGGACAGCCTTGGCGGCTACACCTTC

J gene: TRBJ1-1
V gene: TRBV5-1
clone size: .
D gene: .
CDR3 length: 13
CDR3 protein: CASSLRGGTEAFF
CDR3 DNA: TGCGCCAGCAGCTTGCGAGGCGGCACTGAAGCTTTCTTT

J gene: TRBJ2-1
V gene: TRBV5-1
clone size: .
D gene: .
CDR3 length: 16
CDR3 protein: CASSYGLASAYNEQFF
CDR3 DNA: TGCGCCAGCAGCTATGGATTGGCTAGCGCCTACAATGAGCAGTTCTTC

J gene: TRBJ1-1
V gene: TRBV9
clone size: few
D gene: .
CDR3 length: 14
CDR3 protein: CASSAGRTNTEAFF
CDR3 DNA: TGTGCCAGCAGCGCGGGGCGAACGAACACTGAAGCTTTCTTT

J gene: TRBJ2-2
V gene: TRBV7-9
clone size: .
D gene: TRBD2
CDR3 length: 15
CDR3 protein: CASTNIAGGSGELFF
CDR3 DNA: TGTGCCAGCACCAATATAGCGGGAGGGTCCGGGGAGCTGTTTTTT

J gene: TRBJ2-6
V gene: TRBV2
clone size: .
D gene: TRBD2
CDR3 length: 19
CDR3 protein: CASIGERGDTRSGANVLTF
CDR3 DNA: TGTGCCAGCATAGGCGAGCGGGGGGATACCCGCTCTGGGGCCAACGTCCTGACTTTC

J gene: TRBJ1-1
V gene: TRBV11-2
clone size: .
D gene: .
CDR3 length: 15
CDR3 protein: CASSPQGQGYTEAFF
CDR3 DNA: TGTGCCAGCAGCCCTCAGGGGCAGGGATACACTGAAGCTTTCTTT

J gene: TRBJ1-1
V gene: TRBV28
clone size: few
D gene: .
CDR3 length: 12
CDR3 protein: CASSTRVGEAFF
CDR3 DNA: TGTGCCAGCAGTACCCGGGTAGGTGAAGCTTTCTTT

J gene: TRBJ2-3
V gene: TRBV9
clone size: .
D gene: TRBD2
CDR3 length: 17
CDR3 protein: CASSVEVLAGGVDTQYF
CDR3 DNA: TGTGCCAGCAGCGTAGAGGTCCTAGCGGGGGGCGTAGATACGCAGTATTTT

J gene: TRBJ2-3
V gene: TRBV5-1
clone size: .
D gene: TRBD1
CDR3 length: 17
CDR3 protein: CASSLWTGGPRTDTQYF
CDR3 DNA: TGCGCCAGCAGCTTGTGGACAGGAGGCCCCCGCACAGATACGCAGTATTTT

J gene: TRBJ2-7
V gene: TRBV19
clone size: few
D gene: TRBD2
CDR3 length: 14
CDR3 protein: CASSILAGGYEQYF
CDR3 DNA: TGTGCCAGTAGTATTTTAGCGGGAGGCTACGAGCAGTACTTC

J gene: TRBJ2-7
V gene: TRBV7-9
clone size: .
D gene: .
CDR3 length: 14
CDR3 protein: CASSSGQKSYEQYF
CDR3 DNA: TGTGCCAGCAGCTCCGGACAAAAATCCTACGAGCAGTACTTC

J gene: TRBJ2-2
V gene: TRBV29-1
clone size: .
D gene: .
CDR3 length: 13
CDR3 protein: CSVYRSPTGELFF
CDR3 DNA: TGCAGCGTTTACAGGAGTCCAACCGGGGAGCTGTTTTTT

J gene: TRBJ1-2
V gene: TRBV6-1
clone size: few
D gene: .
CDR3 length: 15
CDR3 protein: CASSGRRGSNYGYTF
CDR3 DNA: TGTGCCAGCAGTGGACGCAGGGGATCTAACTATGGCTACACCTTC

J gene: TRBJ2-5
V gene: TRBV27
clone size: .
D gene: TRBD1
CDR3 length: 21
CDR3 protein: CASSPYRRRDGFGQGEETQYF
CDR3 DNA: TGTGCCAGCAGTCCTTATAGGAGGCGGGATGGATTTGGACAGGGTGAAGAGACCCAGTACTTC

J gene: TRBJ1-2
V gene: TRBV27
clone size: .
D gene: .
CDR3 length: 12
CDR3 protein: CASSPGGYGYTF
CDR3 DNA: TGTGCCAGCAGCCCTGGCGGCTATGGCTACACCTTC

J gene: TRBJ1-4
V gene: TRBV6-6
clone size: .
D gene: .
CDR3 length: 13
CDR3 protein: CASSLGAREKLFF
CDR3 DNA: TGTGCCAGCAGTTTGGGGGCGAGAGAAAAACTGTTTTTT

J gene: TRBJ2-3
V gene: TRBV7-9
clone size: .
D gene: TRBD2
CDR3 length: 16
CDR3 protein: CASSLTGTSGTDTQYF
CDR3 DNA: TGTGCCAGCAGCCTAACCGGGACTAGCGGCACAGATACGCAGTATTTT

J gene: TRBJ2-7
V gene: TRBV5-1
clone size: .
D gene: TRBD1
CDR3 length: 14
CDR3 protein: CASSVPRGTYEQYF
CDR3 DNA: TGCGCCAGCAGCGTACCCAGGGGGACCTACGAGCAGTACTTC

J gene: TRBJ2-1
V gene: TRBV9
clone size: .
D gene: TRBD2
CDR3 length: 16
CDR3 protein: CASSVVGGGRANEQFF
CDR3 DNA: TGTGCCAGCAGCGTAGTAGGAGGCGGGAGGGCCAATGAGCAGTTCTTC

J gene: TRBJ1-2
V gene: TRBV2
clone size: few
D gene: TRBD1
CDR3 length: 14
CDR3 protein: CASSADREVYGYTF
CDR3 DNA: TGTGCCAGCAGTGCTGACAGGGAGGTCTATGGCTACACCTTC

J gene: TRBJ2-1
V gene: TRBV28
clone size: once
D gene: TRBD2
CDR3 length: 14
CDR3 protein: CASSLGGSLNEQFF
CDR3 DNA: TGTGCCAGCAGTTTGGGCGGGAGCTTGAATGAGCAGTTCTTC

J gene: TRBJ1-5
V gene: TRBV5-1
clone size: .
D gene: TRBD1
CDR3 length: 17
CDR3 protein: CASSLGDRGYSNQPQHF
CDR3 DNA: TGCGCCAGCAGCTTGGGGGACAGGGGGTATAGCAATCAGCCCCAGCATTTT

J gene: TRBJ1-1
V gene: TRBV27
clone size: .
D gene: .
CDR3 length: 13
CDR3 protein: CASSLVGNTEAFF
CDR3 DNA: TGTGCCAGCAGTTTGGTAGGCAACACTGAAGCTTTCTTT

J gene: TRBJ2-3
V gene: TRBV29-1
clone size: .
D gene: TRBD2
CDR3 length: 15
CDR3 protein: CSVEGPSGSTDTQYF
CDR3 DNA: TGCAGCGTTGAAGGGCCTAGCGGGAGCACAGATACGCAGTATTTT

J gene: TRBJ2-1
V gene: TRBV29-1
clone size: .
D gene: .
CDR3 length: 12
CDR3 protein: CSGIKGVDEQFF
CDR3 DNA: TGCAGCGGCATCAAGGGGGTCGATGAGCAGTTCTTC

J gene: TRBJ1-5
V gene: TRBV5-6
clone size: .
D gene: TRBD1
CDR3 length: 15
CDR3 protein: CASSTGTGKNQPQHF
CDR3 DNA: TGTGCCAGCAGCACAGGGACAGGGAAAAATCAGCCCCAGCATTTT

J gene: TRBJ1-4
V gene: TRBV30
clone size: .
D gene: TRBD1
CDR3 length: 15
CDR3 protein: CAWSAQGGAGEKLFF
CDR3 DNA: TGTGCCTGGAGTGCCCAGGGGGGGGCAGGAGAAAAACTGTTTTTT